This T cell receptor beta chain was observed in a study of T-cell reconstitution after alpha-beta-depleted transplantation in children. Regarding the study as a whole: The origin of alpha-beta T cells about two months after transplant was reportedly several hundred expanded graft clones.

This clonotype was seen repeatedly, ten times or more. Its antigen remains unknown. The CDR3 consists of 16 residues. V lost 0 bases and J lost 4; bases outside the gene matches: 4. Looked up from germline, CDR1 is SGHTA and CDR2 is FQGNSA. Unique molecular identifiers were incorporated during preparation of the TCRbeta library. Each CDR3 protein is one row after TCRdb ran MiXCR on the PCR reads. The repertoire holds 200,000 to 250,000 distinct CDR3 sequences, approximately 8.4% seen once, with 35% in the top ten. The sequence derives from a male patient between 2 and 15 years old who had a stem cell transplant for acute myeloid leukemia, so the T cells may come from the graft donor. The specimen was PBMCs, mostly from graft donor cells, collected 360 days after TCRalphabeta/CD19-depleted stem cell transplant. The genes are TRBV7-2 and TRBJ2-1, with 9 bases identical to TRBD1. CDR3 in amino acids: CASSLAGTGYYNEQFF. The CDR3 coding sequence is TGTGCCAGCAGCTTAGCCGGGACAGGGTATTACAATGAGCAGTTCTTC.